This T cell receptor beta chain originates from a study of cytomegalovirus exposure and HLA in healthy donors. Overall study: In a previous analysis, 95 million to 130 million unique TCR beta sequences were found from 150 million to 200 million T cells.

In regard to this clone: Its antigen is unidentified.

Whole-study findings and limits: It was assumed in the presence/absence analyses that sequencing depth was roughly uniform across donors. Most TCR sequences were uncommon, yet certain public TCRs appeared in many donors. Later on, a genetic analysis was performed. It linked a missense variant in DCLRE1C with V- and J-gene trimming of TCR beta.

V was shortened by 2 bases and J by 1 base, with 9 bases between the two germline ends. Germline loops: CDR1 SGHVS, CDR2 FQNEAQ. This CDR3 comprises 14 residues. A multiplex PCR was run with 60 Vbeta primers and 13 Jbeta primers. Assay used: immunoSEQ multiplex PCR; TCRdb lists only in-frame clones, some missing. The sample table includes about 120,000 clones. The clonotype was recovered from a man aged 35-49 years in good health and CMV-seropositive. The V and J genes are TRBV7-8 and TRBJ2-7; D remains unclear. Sequenced sample: PBMCs. The chain's CDR3 is CASSLRSQSYEQYF. In nucleotides, the CDR3 is TGTGCCAGCAGCTTAAGGTCACAGTCCTACGAGCAGTACTTC.